Listed here are 15 T cell receptor beta chains from one sample, sequenced in a study of T cell changes during pregnancy in multiple sclerosis. Measured with immunoSEQ multiplex PCR; TCRdb has only the in-frame clones, and not every one. This table holds about 55,000 clones, roughly 94% found once. The sequenced sample was CD8+ T cells from peripheral blood mononuclear cells, obtained in the third trimester of pregnancy. These receptors all stem from a female donor with multiple sclerosis, enrolled in a pregnancy study.

The chain couples TRBV2 to TRBJ1-5; 8 positions match TRBD1. Germline CDR1 is SNHLY and CDR2 is FYNNEI. V shed 6 bases, J shed 0 bases, and the junction held 4 bases outside the gene matches. The CDR3 is 15 amino acids. The CDR3 DNA reads as TGTGCCAGCAGGGGTGGACAGGGTAGCAATCAGCCCCAGCATTTT. It is translated as CASRGGQGSNQPQHF.

CDR3: CASSGSTSAYNEQFF. The CDR3 region has the DNA TGTGCCAGCAGCGGCTCGACTAGCGCCTACAATGAGCAGTTCTTC. V is TRBV5-5 and J is TRBJ2-1, with 8 bases matching TRBD2. The CDR3 sequence is 15 residues long. Trimming took 4 bases from V and 2 from J; bases not matched to a gene: 5. CDR1 and CDR2 from the germline V gene are SGHKS and YYEKEE (reference sequence). The whole variable domain, filled in from reference TRBV5-5 and TRBJ2-1, reads DAGVTQSPTHLIKTRGQQVTLRCSPISGHKSVSWYQQVLGQGPQFIFQYYEKEERGRGNFPDRFSARQFPNYSSELNVNALLLGDSALYLCASSGSTSAYNEQFFGPGTRLTVL.

The chain has TRBV5-6 and TRBJ2-7; TRBD1 is a possible D gene (6 bases). Germline CDR1 SGHDT, CDR2 YYEEEE. Trimming stripped 4 bases from V and 4 bases from J, with 18 bases between. This CDR3 spans 15 amino acids. Written as DNA, the CDR3 is TGTGCCAGCAGCCCGGGCCAGGGGAGAAGGTACGAGCAGTACTTC. Amino acids: CASSPGQGRRYEQYF.

The chain uses TRBV5-1 and TRBJ2-5; possible D gene TRBD2, 6 bases. The CDR3 sequence is 15 residues long. Germline CDR1 reads SGHRS; CDR2 reads YFSETQ. V lost 3 bases and J 4 bases, leaving 16 bases between the germline ends. The CDR3 DNA follows: TGCGCCAGCAGCTCAGGGCAGGCAGCGGGAGAGACCCAGTACTTC. Amino acids: CASSSGQAAGETQYF.

V is TRBV19 and J is TRBJ2-6; 8 bases fit TRBD1. There are 16 residues in the CDR3. The germline CDR1 and CDR2 sequences are LNHDA and SQIVND (reference sequence). V trimming: 8 bases; J trimming: 2 bases; junction bases outside the gene matches: 8. CDR3 nucleotides: TGTGCCAGTGGGACAGGCCTTGATGCTGGGGCCAACGTCCTGACTTTC. It encodes CASGTGLDAGANVLTF.

The V gene is TRBV4-1, the J gene TRBJ2-7; tentatively, D is TRBD2 (6 bases). Trimming removed 1 base from V and 2 bases from J, with 12 bases in between. The germline V gene has CDR1 MGHRA and CDR2 YSYEKL. The CDR3 loop spans 15 amino acids. The chain's CDR3 is CASSQGAGLAYEQYF. CDR3 DNA: TGCGCCAGCAGCCAAGGGGCGGGGTTAGCCTACGAGCAGTACTTC.

The CDR3 nucleotides are TGTGCCTGGAGTGGCGGACTAGCGGGAGGCATATCCTATAGCTACGAGCAGTACTTC. It specifies CAWSGGLAGGISYSYEQYF. The chain joins TRBV30 to TRBJ2-7, with TRBD2 matching 14 bases. The CDR3 has 19 residues. In germline, CDR1 is GTSNPN, CDR2 SVGIG (reference sequence). V lost 1 base and J lost 3; bases outside the gene matches: 14.

DNA of the CDR3: TGTGCCAGTAGTTATCCGGGACAGACTTACGAGCAGTACTTC. The encoded protein is CASSYPGQTYEQYF. The rearrangement links TRBV19 to TRBJ2-7; 7 bases align to TRBD1. Trimming took 5 bases from V and 4 from J; bases not matched to a gene: 8. The length of the CDR3 is 14 residues. The germline V gene encodes CDR1 LNHDA and CDR2 SQIVND (reference sequence).

CDR3 DNA sequence: TGTGCCAGCAGCTTTACAGGGTCGAACTATGGCTACACCTTC. This translates into CASSFTGSNYGYTF. The chain joins TRBV7-9 to TRBJ1-2; TRBD1 might be the D (6 bases). The CDR3 has 14 amino acids. Looked up from germline, CDR1 is SEHNR and CDR2 is FQNEAQ (reference sequence). The V end was cut by 3 bases, the J end by 2 bases, with 10 bases between. The full variable domain, completed using reference TRBV7-9 and TRBJ1-2, is DTGVSQNPRHKITKRGQNVTFRCDPISEHNRLYWYRQTLGQGPEFLTYFQNEAQLEKSRLLSDRFSAERPKGSFSTLEIQRTEQGDSAMYLCASSFTGSNYGYTFGSGTRLTVV.

The rearrangement uses TRBV7-2 and TRBJ2-1, with 8 bases that match TRBD2. This CDR3 region has 17 residues. Per the germline V gene, CDR1 is SGHTA and CDR2 is FQGNSA. Trimming took 4 bases from V and 8 from J; bases not matched to a gene: 16. The CDR3 DNA reads as TGTGCCAGCAGCTCCCCATCCGGGACTAGGGGGATTGATGAGCAGTTCTTC. Translating it yields CASSSPSGTRGIDEQFF.

CDR3 nucleotides: TGTGCCAGCAGCGGGGGACAGGGAATTAACACTGAAGCTTTCTTT. It translates to CASSGGQGINTEAFF. This chain links TRBV9 with TRBJ1-1; 9 positions agree with TRBD1. CDR3 length: 15 amino acids. Germline V lookup: CDR1 SGDLS, CDR2 YYNGEE. V was clipped by 3 bases and J by 2 bases; unmatched bases: 5.

The chain combines TRBV6-5 with TRBJ2-1; 7 positions agree with TRBD2. The junction had 9 bases not matched to a gene; V was cut back by 5 bases and J by 8 bases. The germline CDR1 and CDR2 sequences are MNHEY and SVGAGI. The CDR3 sequence is 14 residues long. The CDR3 coding sequence is TGTGCCAGCAGTAAGCCGCGGGAGAGCTATGAGCAGTTCTTC. Its protein is CASSKPRESYEQFF.

The chain is built from TRBV7-9 and TRBJ2-7, with TRBD2 identical over 11 bases. Germline V gene sequence: CDR1 SEHNR, CDR2 FQNEAQ (reference sequence). The CDR3 is 15 amino acids. Trimming took 4 bases from V and 3 from J; bases not matched to a gene: 5. The chain's CDR3 is CASSSTSGIIYEQYF. The CDR3 DNA is TGTGCCAGCAGCTCGACTAGCGGGATTATCTACGAGCAGTACTTC. The whole variable domain, filled in from reference TRBV7-9 and TRBJ2-7, reads DTGVSQNPRHKITKRGQNVTFRCDPISEHNRLYWYRQTLGQGPEFLTYFQNEAQLEKSRLLSDRFSAERPKGSFSTLEIQRTEQGDSAMYLCASSSTSGIIYEQYFGPGTRLTVT.

The rearrangement links TRBV4-1 to TRBJ2-1, with 8 bases lining up with TRBD2. The V segment lost 0 bases and the J segment 8 bases; nucleotides outside the gene matches: 6. Germline V CDR1 and CDR2: MGHRA, YSYEKL. The CDR3 totals 15 residues. CDR3: CASSQESAGAHEQFF. For the CDR3, the DNA is TGCGCCAGCAGCCAAGAGTCAGCGGGAGCACATGAGCAGTTCTTC.

The rearrangement joins TRBV4-2 to TRBJ2-5; D is unclear. The CDR3 loop spans 15 amino acids. V gave up 5 bases and J gave up 1 base, with 14 bases separating them. The germline V gene has CDR1 LGHNA and CDR2 YNFKEQ. The CDR3 protein is CASSEGLGSQETQYF. In DNA, the CDR3 is TGTGCCAGCAGCGAAGGGTTGGGCAGCCAAGAGACCCAGTACTTC.